The following is a T cell receptor beta chain sequence with its context. This clonotype was detected only a few times. The antigen it recognizes is unknown. Per-nucleotide qualities are absent, and no much larger clonotype sits a single base away. From the germline V gene, CDR1 is SNHLY and CDR2 is FYNNEI. V lost 11 bases and J lost 3 bases; the stretch between them is 14 bases long. From its cysteine to its phenylalanine, the CDR3 spans 13 amino acids. Only the CDR3 DNA is retained, 39 bases long and in frame from the first base. The record originates from a study of glioma-infiltrating T cells (dated by TCRdb to the mid-2010s). With regard to the full study: Low-grade gliomas were WHO grade II oligodendrogliomas or astrocytomas, and glioblastomas were WHO grade IV tumors sampled at initial rather than recurrent diagnosis. Glioma patients received dexamethasone for six or fewer days before surgery. Blood libraries targeted 4.5- to 10-fold sequencing coverage of 1 million or so peripheral T cells. The study sequenced TCR alpha- and beta-chain repertoires from glioma tissue, from non-neoplastic brain tissue and from matched peripheral blood mononuclear cells. To gauge divergence between tissue and blood T-cell populations, every tissue-infiltrating repertoire was compared against the peripheral blood repertoire from the same patient. The paired cohort comprised three low-grade glioma patients, 8 or 9 primary glioblastoma patients and three non-glioma patients contributing non-neoplastic brain tissue. The full study reports these points: Patients with low tissue-blood divergence were marked by a signature set of shared blood CDR3 motifs, and this signature set was depleted in highly divergent patients. The group comparisons were based on small numbers of patients: three non-neoplastic, three low-grade glioma and roughly eight glioblastoma patients. Very few CDR3 sequences were found to be shared between tissue and blood, and this scarcity was attributed to high CDR3 diversity and limited sampling. VJ-independent divergence between tissue and blood was lower than expected in non-neoplastic patients but higher than expected in all gliomas, particularly low-grade gliomas.

The iRepertoire nested amplicon-rescue multiplex PCR (arm-PCR) platform was used to amplify TCR alpha and beta CDR3 regions from RNA. The input for one-step reverse transcription and amplification was roughly 85-400 ng of tissue mRNA or PBMC total RNA. Following bead purification, Illumina adapters were added by a secondary multiplex PCR, and the libraries were gel-purified between 200 and 400 bp. Libraries carried internal 6-nucleotide barcodes used for demultiplexing. Sequencing of the libraries was done on an Illumina MiSeq using 2x220 or 2x250 nucleotide paired-end reads. The source study handled its data this way. Paired reads were merged using FLASH 1.2.11 and were aligned to the GRCh37 human genome using BWA-MEM, after which TRA and TRB reads were extracted. For V and J assignment, an IMGT-derived reference of cassette sequences and CDR3 motifs that included pseudogenes was used. Reads were translated in three frames, and productive CDR3s were defined as those with a C...FGXG motif and no stop codons. Unique combinations of V-J cassette pair and CDR3 amino acid sequence were defined as clonotypes. Hamming distance filtering was applied to reads, with thresholds set by the sequence error rate of each sample in mapped regions. TCRdb's own reprocessing of the public reads used fastp at Q25 and MiXCR and kept productive beta chains. One record per CDR3 amino acid sequence lists the most common genes and DNA. TCRdb's processing, not the study's, gives the V and J calls here. Present in this sample are about 410,000 distinct CDR3 sequences, roughly two fifths of which were seen just once. Together, the top ten hold around 11% of the sample.

Surgical brain or tumor specimens were cryofrozen in liquid nitrogen immediately after resection, and peripheral blood cells were collected concurrently. Sequencing was performed on glioma tissue, nonneoplastic brain tissue, or PBMCs (not recorded which). The origin of this receptor is a human donor with low-grade glioma or glioblastoma, undergoing nonglioma brain surgery, or in good health (not recorded which). The chain uses TRBV2 and TRBJ2-1; TRBD2 could be the D gene, as 5 bases match. The base sequence is TGTGCCGCTCAGAGCGGAAGCTACAATGAGCAGTTCTTC. It is translated as CAAQSGSYNEQFF.